What follows is one TCR beta chain and its context. The CDR3 length is 13 residues. Trimming shortened V by 6 bases and J by 6 bases, and 12 bases separated the two germline ends. Sample-barcoded 5' priming and a J-beta primer mix drove a second PCR of about 6 to 11 cycles. In TCRdb, the 5' RACE reads were re-called with MiXCR into one record per CDR3 protein. The repertoire has about 400,000 distinct CDR3 sequences, approximately 52% of them found once; the top ten carry around 53%. This specimen belongs to a study of blood T cells in healthy people across ages. V and J are TRBV12-3 or TRBV12-4 and TRBJ2-1; tentative D call: TRBD1 (5 bases). Sequences were obtained from blood. The source of this sequence is a man in his sixties in good health. CDR3 nucleotides: TGTGCCAGCAGAACTACAGGATCCAATGAGCAGTTCTTC. Translated: CASRTTGSNEQFF.